The rows below give T cell receptor beta chains drawn from one sample of a study of blood T cell repertoires in COVID-19. The table came from immunoSEQ multiplex PCR; TCRdb's copy has only in-frame clones and leaves some out. Of around 84,000 clones listed, roughly 80% are singletons. Sequencing used peripheral blood. These receptors were taken from a man in his 60s with COVID-19, enrolled during active disease. Both conserved end residues are part of each CDR3. The D gene is left open where the match is weak. Clone size is not always given. Where it is, it says once, few, many or a class for expanded clones.

TRBJ2-1 | TRBD2 | - | TRBV5-1 | 16 | TGCGCCAGCAGCTGGGTCCCGCTAGCGGGGGGCAATGAGCAGTTCTTC | CASSWVPLAGGNEQFF
TRBJ2-1 | - | - | TRBV3-1/TRBV3-2 | 15 | TGTGCCAGCAGCCACAGGGGATTGGGCTACAATGAGCAGTTCTTC | CASSHRGLGYNEQFF
TRBJ1-4 | - | - | TRBV7-9 | 15 | TGTGCCAGCAGCTTAGCGAAAGCAGGGCATGAAAAACTGTTTTTT | CASSLAKAGHEKLFF
TRBJ1-2 | - | few | TRBV5-4 | 13 | TGTGCCAGCAGAAACAACAGGGACTATGGCTACACCTTC | CASRNNRDYGYTF
TRBJ2-3 | TRBD2 | - | TRBV9 | 18 | TGTGCCAGCAGCGTAGTTCCAGCGGGAGCCTCGAAGACAGATACGCAGTATTTT | CASSVVPAGASKTDTQYF
TRBJ1-1 | TRBD1 | - | TRBV3-1/TRBV3-2 | 13 | TGTGCCAGCAGCCAACAAGGACAGGGTGCAGCTTTCTTT | CASSQQGQGAAFF
TRBJ2-2 | TRBD2 | - | TRBV5-4 | 17 | TGTGCCAGCAGCTTAGTCTCTAGCGGGGGGGCCTCCGGGGAGCTGTTTTTT | CASSLVSSGGASGELFF
TRBJ2-7 | TRBD2 | once | TRBV6-5 | 14 | TGTGCCAGCACCGGGACTAGCGGAGCCTACGAGCAGTACTTC | CASTGTSGAYEQYF
TRBJ2-1 | TRBD2 | - | TRBV10-3 | 18 | TGTGCCATCAGTGAATTTCCCCCCACCGGGACTAGCGCAAATGAGCAGTTCTTC | CAISEFPPTGTSANEQFF
TRBJ2-7 | - | once | TRBV3-1/TRBV3-2 | 12 | TGTGCCAGCAGCCCCGAGGGCTACGAGCAGTACTTC | CASSPEGYEQYF
TRBJ1-6 | - | once | TRBV7-8 | 17 | TGTGCCAGCAGCTCAGAGTCACGGGGAATTTATAATTCACCCCTCCACTTT | CASSSESRGIYNSPLHF
TRBJ1-4 | - | many | TRBV27 | 15 | TGTGCCAGCAGTACATCAAGGGACTTTAATGAAAAACTGTTTTTT | CASSTSRDFNEKLFF
TRBJ2-5 | - | - | TRBV5-1 | 14 | TGCGCCAGCAGCTTGGGGCAGGTCCAAGAGACCCAGTACTTC | CASSLGQVQETQYF
TRBJ1-3 | - | - | TRBV7-7 | 15 | TGTGCTAGCAGCCAGGGGTGGGGTCCTGGAAACACCATATATTTT | CASSQGWGPGNTIYF
TRBJ2-6 | - | - | TRBV9 | 15 | TGTGCCAGCAGCCCGAGGGGGGGTGGGGCCAACGTCCTGACTTTC | CASSPRGGGANVLTF
TRBJ2-7 | - | - | TRBV12-3/TRBV12-4 | 12 | TGTGCCAGCAGCCGGACTGATTATGGGCAGTACTTC | CASSRTDYGQYF
TRBJ2-3 | - | - | TRBV9 | 17 | TGTGCCAGCAGCGAATCGCTAGGGGCCCCGTCTCTCGGTACGCAGTATTTT | CASSESLGAPSLGTQYF
TRBJ2-7 | TRBD1 | - | TRBV2 | 14 | TGTGCCAGCAGTTCCTCGGGACAGGGAGCCCGACAGTACTTC | CASSSSGQGARQYF
TRBJ1-2 | - | - | TRBV10-3 | 14 | TGTGCCATCAGTGCTGGAGTTGAGGTCTATGGCTACACCTTC | CAISAGVEVYGYTF
TRBJ2-6 | - | - | TRBV4-1 | 11 | TGCGCCAGCAGCCAAGACAGGGCCCTGACTTTC | CASSQDRALTF
TRBJ1-5 | - | - | TRBV11-2 | 14 | TGTGCCAGCAGCTTAGCAGGGGAGAATCAGCCCCAGCATTTT | CASSLAGENQPQHF
TRBJ1-1 | - | - | TRBV6-5 | 14 | TGTGCCAGCAGAGAGGAACGTGGCAGCACTGAAGCTTTCTTT | CASREERGSTEAFF
TRBJ2-1 | - | - | TRBV11-1 | 14 | TGTGCCAGCAGCTTATCGACAGACAGCAATGAGCAGTTCTTC | CASSLSTDSNEQFF
TRBJ2-5 | TRBD2 | - | TRBV7-8 | 17 | TGTGCCAGCACCCTTTATATCTTGGGGGGACTAAGAGAGACCCAGTACTTC | CASTLYILGGLRETQYF
TRBJ2-3 | - | once | TRBV3-1/TRBV3-2 | 15 | TGTGCCAGCAGCCTGGCCAGGGGCTTAACAGATACGCAGTATTTT | CASSLARGLTDTQYF
TRBJ1-1 | TRBD1 | - | TRBV7-2 | 15 | TGTGCCAGCAGCTTCCGGCGACAGGGGGCTACTGAAGCTTTCTTT | CASSFRRQGATEAFF
TRBJ1-2 | - | - | TRBV5-5 | 15 | TGTGCCAGCAGCGAAGACAGCCGCCCCAACTATGGCTACACCTTC | CASSEDSRPNYGYTF
TRBJ2-1 | TRBD2 | - | TRBV9 | 16 | TGTGCCAGCAGCGCCGGGGGGGCGAATTCCTACAATGAGCAGTTCTTC | CASSAGGANSYNEQFF
TRBJ2-3 | - | - | TRBV2 | 11 | TGTGCCAGCAGTGTTAAAGATACGCAGTATTTT | CASSVKDTQYF
TRBJ2-1 | TRBD2 | - | TRBV5-1 | 16 | TGCGCCAGCAGCTTGGTAGGGACTAGCGGGGGCAATGAGCAGTTCTTC | CASSLVGTSGGNEQFF
TRBJ1-6 | - | few | TRBV28 | 17 | TGTGCCAGCATCAATGTAGGGAGCGGGGGTGGGAATTCACCCCTCCACTTT | CASINVGSGGGNSPLHF
TRBJ2-7 | TRBD2 | - | TRBV12-3/TRBV12-4 | 12 | TGTGCCAGCCGCGGGAGAGGGATCGAGCAGTACTTC | CASRGRGIEQYF
TRBJ2-1 | TRBD2 | - | TRBV7-6 | 17 | TGTGCCAGCAGCTTAGTCCCTGGGGCGGGGGCCTACAATGAGCAGTTCTTC | CASSLVPGAGAYNEQFF
TRBJ2-3 | TRBD2 | - | TRBV9 | 16 | TGTGCCAGCAGCGCCTCACTAGCGGGAGACGCAGATACGCAGTATTTT | CASSASLAGDADTQYF
TRBJ2-1 | - | - | TRBV5-8 | 15 | TGTGCCAGCAGCTCCGGACAGTGGACCTACAATGAGCAGTTCTTC | CASSSGQWTYNEQFF
TRBJ2-5 | TRBD1 | - | TRBV6-5 | 13 | TGTGCCAGCAGTTCGACAGGGAAAGAGACCCAGTACTTC | CASSSTGKETQYF
TRBJ1-1 | - | - | TRBV5-1 | 14 | TGCGCCAGCAGCTTGAATGTCAGGGCCACTGAAGCTTTCTTT | CASSLNVRATEAFF
TRBJ2-2 | - | - | TRBV12-5 | 16 | TGTGCTAGTGGTTTGGTAGTGACAGCGAACACCGGGGAGCTGTTTTTT | CASGLVVTANTGELFF
TRBJ1-1 | TRBD1 | once | TRBV6-2/TRBV6-3 | 14 | TGTGCCAGCAGTAGCAGGGGGCTCGGCACTGAAGCTTTCTTT | CASSSRGLGTEAFF
TRBJ2-3 | - | - | TRBV5-4 | 11 | TGTGCCAGCAGCCCCGGGGATACGCAGTATTTT | CASSPGDTQYF
TRBJ2-5 | - | - | TRBV7-9 | 16 | TGTGCCAGCAGCTTAGTTGGGAGTTCTCGGGGGGAGACCCAGTACTTC | CASSLVGSSRGETQYF
TRBJ1-1 | TRBD1 | - | TRBV5-1 | 15 | TGCGCCAGCAGCTTGGACAGGGGCACGGACACTGAAGCTTTCTTT | CASSLDRGTDTEAFF
TRBJ2-7 | TRBD2 | - | TRBV2 | 14 | TGTGCCAGCGAAAGCGGGGGGCTCCCCTACGAGCAGTACTTC | CASESGGLPYEQYF
TRBJ2-1 | TRBD1 | - | TRBV24-1 | 14 | TGTGCCACCAGTGATCTGACAGGGAACAATGAGCAGTTCTTC | CATSDLTGNNEQFF
TRBJ2-3 | TRBD2 | - | TRBV11-2 | 16 | TGTGCCAGCAGCATCGGGACTAGCGGTAGCACAGATACGCAGTATTTT | CASSIGTSGSTDTQYF
TRBJ1-5 | - | - | TRBV4-1 | 15 | TGCGCCAGCAGCCCAGGCGGGGGAGTTGGACAGCCCCAGCATTTT | CASSPGGGVGQPQHF
TRBJ1-1 | - | few | TRBV20-1 | 11 | TGCAGTGCCATGGGGGGCACTGAAGCTTTCTTT | CSAMGGTEAFF
TRBJ2-3 | - | - | TRBV2 | 14 | TGTGCCAGCAGTGTGGGCAGGGGGGTAGATACGCAGTATTTT | CASSVGRGVDTQYF
TRBJ2-3 | TRBD2 | - | TRBV3-1/TRBV3-2 | 15 | TGTGCCAGCAGCCCATGGCGGGGGGGAACAGATACGCAGTATTTT | CASSPWRGGTDTQYF